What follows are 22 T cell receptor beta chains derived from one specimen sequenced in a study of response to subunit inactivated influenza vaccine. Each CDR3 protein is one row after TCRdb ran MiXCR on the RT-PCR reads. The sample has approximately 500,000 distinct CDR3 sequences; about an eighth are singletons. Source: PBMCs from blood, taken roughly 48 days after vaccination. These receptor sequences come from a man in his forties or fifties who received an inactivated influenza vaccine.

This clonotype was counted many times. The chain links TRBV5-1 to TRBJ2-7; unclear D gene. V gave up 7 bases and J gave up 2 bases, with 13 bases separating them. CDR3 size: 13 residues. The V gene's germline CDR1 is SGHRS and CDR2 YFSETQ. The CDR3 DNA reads TGCGCCAGCGGGCCTATGTCTACCTACGAGCAGTACTTC. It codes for CASGPMSTYEQYF.

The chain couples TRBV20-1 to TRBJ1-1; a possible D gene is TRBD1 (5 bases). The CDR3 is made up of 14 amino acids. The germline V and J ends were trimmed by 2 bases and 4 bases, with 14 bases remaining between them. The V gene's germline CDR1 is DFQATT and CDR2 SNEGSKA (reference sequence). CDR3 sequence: CSARNLRGSTEAFF. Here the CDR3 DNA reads TGCAGTGCTAGAAATTTACGGGGGAGCACTGAAGCTTTCTTT.

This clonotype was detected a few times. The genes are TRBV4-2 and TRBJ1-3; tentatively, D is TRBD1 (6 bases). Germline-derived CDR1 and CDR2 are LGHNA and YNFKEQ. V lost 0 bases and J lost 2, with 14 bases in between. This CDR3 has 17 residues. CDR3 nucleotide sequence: TGTGCCAGCAGCCAAGAGCGGGGGGGCTACGCTGGAAACACCATATATTTT. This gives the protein CASSQERGGYAGNTIYF.

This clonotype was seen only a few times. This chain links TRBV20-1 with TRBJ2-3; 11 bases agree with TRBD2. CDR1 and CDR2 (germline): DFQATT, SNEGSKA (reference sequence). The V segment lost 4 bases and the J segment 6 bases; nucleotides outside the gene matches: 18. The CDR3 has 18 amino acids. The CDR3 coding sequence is TGCAGTGCTAACCACCCAACCCGGGCTAGCGGGGGGCCCGATACGCAGTATTTT. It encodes CSANHPTRASGGPDTQYF.

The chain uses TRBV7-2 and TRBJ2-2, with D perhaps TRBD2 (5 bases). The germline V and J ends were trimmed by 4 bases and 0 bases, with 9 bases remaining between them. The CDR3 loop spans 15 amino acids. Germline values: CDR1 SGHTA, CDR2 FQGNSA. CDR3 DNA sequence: TGTGCCAGCAGCTCTTCCGGGACGAACACCGGGGAGCTGTTTTTT. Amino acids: CASSSSGTNTGELFF.

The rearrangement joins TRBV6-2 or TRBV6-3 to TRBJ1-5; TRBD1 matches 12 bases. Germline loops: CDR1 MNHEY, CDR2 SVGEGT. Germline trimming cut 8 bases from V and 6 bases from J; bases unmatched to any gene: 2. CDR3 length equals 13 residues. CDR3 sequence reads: CASGTGGTQPQHF. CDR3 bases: TGTGCCAGCGGGACAGGGGGCACTCAGCCCCAGCATTTT.

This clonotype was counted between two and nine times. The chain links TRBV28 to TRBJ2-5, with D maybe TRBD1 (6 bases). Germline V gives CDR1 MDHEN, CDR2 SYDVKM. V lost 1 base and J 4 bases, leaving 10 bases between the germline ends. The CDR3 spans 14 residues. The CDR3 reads CASSLSGAGETQYF. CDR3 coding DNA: TGTGCCAGCAGTTTATCAGGGGCCGGAGAGACCCAGTACTTC.

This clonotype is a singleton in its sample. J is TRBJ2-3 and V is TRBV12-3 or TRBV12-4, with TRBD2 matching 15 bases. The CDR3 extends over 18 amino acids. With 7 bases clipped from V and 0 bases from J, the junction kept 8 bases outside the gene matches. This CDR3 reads CASNVGLAGGPSTDTQYF. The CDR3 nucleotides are TGTGCCAGCAACGTAGGACTAGCGGGAGGGCCTAGCACAGATACGCAGTATTTT.

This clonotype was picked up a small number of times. The CDR3 is CSARDPITSGGGYEQFF. DNA of the CDR3: TGCAGTGCTAGAGACCCAATAACTAGCGGGGGAGGGTATGAGCAGTTCTTC. This sequence joins TRBV20-1 and TRBJ2-1, with TRBD2 matching over 11 bases. The ends lost 0 bases at V and 8 bases at J; junction bases unmatched: 12. The CDR3 consists of 17 residues. Germline lookup yields CDR1 DFQATT and CDR2 SNEGSKA (reference sequence).

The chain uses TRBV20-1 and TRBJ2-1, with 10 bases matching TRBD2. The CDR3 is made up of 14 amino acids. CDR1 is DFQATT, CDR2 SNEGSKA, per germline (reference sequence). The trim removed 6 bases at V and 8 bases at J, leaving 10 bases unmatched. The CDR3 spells CSAQRGGLVDEQFF. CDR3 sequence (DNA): TGCAGTGCCCAGCGGGGGGGCCTAGTTGATGAGCAGTTCTTC.

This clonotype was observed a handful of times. The CDR3 nucleotides read TGTGCCAGCAGTTCTGCCAGCGGGTGGGGGACAGATACGCAGTATTTT. It is translated as CASSSASGWGTDTQYF. The chain combines TRBV5-6 with TRBJ2-3; D perhaps matches TRBD2 (6 bases). The CDR3 is 16 amino acids. Germline lookup yields CDR1 SGHDT and CDR2 YYEEEE. Trimming cost V 5 bases and J 3 bases, with 19 bases left between them.

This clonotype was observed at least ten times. CDR3 coding DNA: TGTGCCAGCAGCTCACAGCCTTCCACAGATACGCAGTATTTT. This encodes CASSSQPSTDTQYF. The gene calls are TRBV7-9 and TRBJ2-3; D unclear. CDR3 length equals 14 residues. Per germline, CDR1 SEHNR and CDR2 FQNEAQ (reference sequence). V lost 4 bases and J 2 bases, leaving 10 bases between the germline ends.

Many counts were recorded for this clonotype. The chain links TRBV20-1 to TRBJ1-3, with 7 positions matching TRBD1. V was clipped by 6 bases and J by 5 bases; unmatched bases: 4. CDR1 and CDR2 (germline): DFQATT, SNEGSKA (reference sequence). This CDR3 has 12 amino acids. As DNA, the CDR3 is TGCAGTGCCGTACAGGGGCGAAACACCATATATTTT. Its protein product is CSAVQGRNTIYF.

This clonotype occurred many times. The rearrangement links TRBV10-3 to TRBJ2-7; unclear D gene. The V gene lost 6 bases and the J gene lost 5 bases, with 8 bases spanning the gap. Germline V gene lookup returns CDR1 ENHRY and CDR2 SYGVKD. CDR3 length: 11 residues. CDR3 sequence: CAIRARNEQYF. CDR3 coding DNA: TGTGCCATCAGGGCCCGTAACGAGCAGTACTTC.

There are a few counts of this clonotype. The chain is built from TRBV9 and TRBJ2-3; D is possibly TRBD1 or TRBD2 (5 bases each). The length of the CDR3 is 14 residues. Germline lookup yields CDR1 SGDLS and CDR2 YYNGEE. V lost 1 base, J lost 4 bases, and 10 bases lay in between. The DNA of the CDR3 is TGTGCCAGCAGCGTATACGGGGACGCAGATACGCAGTATTTT. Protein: CASSVYGDADTQYF.

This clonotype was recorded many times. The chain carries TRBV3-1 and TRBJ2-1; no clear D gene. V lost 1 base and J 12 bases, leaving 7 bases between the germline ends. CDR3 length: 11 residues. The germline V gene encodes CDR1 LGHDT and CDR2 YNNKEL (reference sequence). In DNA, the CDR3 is TGTGCCAGCAGCCAAGGAGGTGGGCAGTTCTTC. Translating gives CASSQGGGQFF.

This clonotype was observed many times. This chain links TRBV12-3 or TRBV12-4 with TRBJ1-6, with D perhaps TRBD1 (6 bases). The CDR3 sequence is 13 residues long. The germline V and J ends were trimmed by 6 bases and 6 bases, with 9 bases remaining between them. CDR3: CASRRTVNSPLHF. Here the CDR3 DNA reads TGTGCCAGCAGGCGGACAGTTAATTCACCCCTCCACTTT.

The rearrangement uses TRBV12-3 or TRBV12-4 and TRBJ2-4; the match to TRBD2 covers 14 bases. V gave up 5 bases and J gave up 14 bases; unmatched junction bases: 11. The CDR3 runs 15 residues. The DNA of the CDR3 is TGTGCCAGCAGTGGGACTAGCGGGAGAGCAACCTACGAGTACTTC. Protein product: CASSGTSGRATYEYF.

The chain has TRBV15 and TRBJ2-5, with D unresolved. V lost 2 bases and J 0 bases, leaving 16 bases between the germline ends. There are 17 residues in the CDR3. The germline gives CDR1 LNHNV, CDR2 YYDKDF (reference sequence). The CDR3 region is CATSRLSGAQYQETQYF. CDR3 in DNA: TGTGCCACCAGCAGACTGAGTGGCGCCCAGTACCAAGAGACCCAGTACTTC.

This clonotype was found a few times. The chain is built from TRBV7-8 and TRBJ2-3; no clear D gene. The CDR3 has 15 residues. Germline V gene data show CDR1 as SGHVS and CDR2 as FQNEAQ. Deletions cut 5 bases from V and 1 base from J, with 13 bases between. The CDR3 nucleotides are TGTGCCAGCAGCGAGGCCCCGCACGGCACAGATACGCAGTATTTT. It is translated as CASSEAPHGTDTQYF.

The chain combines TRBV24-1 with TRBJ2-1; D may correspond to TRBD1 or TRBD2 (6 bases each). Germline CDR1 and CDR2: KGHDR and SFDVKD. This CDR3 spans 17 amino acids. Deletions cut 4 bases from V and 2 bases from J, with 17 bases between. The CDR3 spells CATSDKDRRTTYNEQFF. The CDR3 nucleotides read TGTGCCACCAGTGACAAAGACAGGAGGACTACCTACAATGAGCAGTTCTTC.

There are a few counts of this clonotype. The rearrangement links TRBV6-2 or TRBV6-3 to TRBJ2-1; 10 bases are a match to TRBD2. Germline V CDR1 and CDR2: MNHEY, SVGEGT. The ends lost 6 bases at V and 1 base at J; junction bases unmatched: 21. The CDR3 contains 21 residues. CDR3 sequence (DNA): TGTGCCAGCAGCCTTTGGGTACGTGGGGGAGTTAGCGGGAGGTCCTACAATGAGCAGTTCTTC. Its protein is CASSLWVRGGVSGRSYNEQFF.